Listed here is a single T cell receptor (beta chain). The target antigen is unknown. The CDR3 runs 12 residues. The germline CDR1 and CDR2 sequences are SNHLY and FYNNEI. V was trimmed by 7 bases and J by 2 bases, leaving 8 bases between them. The authors loaded 200 ng DNA, some 32,000 T cell genomes, into sorted-subset replicate PCRs. Profiling relied on immunoSEQ multiplex PCR, and the TCRdb table lists in-frame clones only, not all of them. The sample holds 1.4 million or so clones, around 98.5% seen once. This sample was included in a study of shared clonotypes between healthy human individuals. About the study: Three plates were used per donor for CD4 naive, three for CD4 memory, two for CD8 naive and one for CD8 memory. Study-wide results and caveats: A generally larger estimated richness was seen in naive subsets than in memory subsets.

This chain uses TRBV2 with TRBJ1-2, with D possibly being TRBD1 (5 bases). The TCR originated in a man aged 25-40 years in good health. The sample taken for sequencing was naive CD4+ T cells sorted from blood. Subset meaning: CD45RA+ positively selected. The CDR3 region is CASTGGNYGYTF. Written as DNA, the CDR3 is TGTGCCAGCACGGGGGGAAACTATGGCTACACCTTC.